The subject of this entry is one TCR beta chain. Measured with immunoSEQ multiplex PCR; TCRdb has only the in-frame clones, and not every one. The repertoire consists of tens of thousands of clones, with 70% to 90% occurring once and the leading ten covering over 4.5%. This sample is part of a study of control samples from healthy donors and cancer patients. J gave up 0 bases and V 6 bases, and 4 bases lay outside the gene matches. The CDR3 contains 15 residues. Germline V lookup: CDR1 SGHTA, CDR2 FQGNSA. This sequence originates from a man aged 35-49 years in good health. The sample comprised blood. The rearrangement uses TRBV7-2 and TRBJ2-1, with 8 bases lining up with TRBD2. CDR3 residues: CASRFSGTSYNEQFF. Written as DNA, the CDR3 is TGTGCCAGCAGATTTAGCGGGACCTCCTACAATGAGCAGTTCTTC.